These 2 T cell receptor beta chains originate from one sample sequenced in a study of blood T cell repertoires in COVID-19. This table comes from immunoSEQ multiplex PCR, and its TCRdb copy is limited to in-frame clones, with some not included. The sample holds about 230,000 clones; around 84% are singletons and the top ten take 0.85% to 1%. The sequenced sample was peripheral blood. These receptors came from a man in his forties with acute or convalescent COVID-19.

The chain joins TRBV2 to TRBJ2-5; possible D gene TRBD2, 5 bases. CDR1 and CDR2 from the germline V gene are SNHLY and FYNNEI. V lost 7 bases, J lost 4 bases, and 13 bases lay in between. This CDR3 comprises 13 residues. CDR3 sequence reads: CASMGSAGETQYF. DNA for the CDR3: TGTGCCAGCATGGGATCCGCGGGAGAGACCCAGTACTTC.

The CDR3 sequence is CASSRGTEAFF. The CDR3 DNA reads TGTGCCAGCAGTCGGGGTACTGAAGCTTTCTTT. The chain uses TRBV28 and TRBJ1-1; D call uncertain. This CDR3 is built from 11 residues. Germline V gene data show CDR1 as MDHEN and CDR2 as SYDVKM. V was clipped by 5 bases and J by 5 bases, with 6 bases between them.